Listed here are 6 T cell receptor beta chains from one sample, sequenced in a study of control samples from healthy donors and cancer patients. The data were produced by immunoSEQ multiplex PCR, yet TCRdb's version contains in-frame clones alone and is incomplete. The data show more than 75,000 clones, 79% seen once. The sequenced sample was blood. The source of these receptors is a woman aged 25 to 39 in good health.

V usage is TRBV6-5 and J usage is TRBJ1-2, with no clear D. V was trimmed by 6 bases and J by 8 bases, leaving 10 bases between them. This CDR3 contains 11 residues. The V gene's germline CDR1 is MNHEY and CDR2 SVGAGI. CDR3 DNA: TGTGCCAGCAGCCACTTTCTGGGCTACACCTTC. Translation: CASSHFLGYTF.

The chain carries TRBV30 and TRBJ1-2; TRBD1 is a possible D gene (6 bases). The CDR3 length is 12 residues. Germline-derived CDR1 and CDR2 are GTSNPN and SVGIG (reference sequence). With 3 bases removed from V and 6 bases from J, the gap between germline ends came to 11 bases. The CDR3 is CAWRRGGDGYTF. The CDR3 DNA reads TGTGCCTGGAGAAGAGGGGGGGATGGCTACACCTTC.

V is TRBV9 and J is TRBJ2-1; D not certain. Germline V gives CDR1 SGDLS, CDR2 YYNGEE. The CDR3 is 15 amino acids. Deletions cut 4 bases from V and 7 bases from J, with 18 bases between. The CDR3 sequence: CASSSTSGSRNEQFF. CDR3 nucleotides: TGTGCCAGCAGCTCCACTTCAGGATCTCGGAATGAGCAGTTCTTC.

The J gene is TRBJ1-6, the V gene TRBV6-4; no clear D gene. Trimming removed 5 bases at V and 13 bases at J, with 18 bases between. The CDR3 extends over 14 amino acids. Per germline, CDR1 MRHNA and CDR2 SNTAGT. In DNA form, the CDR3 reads TGTGCCAGCAGTCCTTCGGACCGACAACATCCCCTCCACTTT. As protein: CASSPSDRQHPLHF.

This CDR3 is CASSYNSGGQETQYF. DNA of the CDR3: TGTGCCAGCAGTTACAATAGCGGGGGCCAAGAGACCCAGTACTTC. The chain has TRBV6-6 and TRBJ2-5, with 9 nucleotides matching TRBD2. The CDR3 runs to 15 residues. Per the germline V gene, CDR1 is MNHNY and CDR2 is SVGAGI (reference sequence). The V and J ends lost 2 bases and 1 base, in that order; junction bases with no gene match: 2.

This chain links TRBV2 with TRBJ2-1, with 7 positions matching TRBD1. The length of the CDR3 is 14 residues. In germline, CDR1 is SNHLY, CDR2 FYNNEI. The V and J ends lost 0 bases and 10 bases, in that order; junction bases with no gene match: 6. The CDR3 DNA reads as TGTGCCAGCAGTGAAGCGGTGTCAGGGGGAGAGCAGTTCTTC. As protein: CASSEAVSGGEQFF. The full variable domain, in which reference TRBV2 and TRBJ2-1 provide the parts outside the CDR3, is EPEVTQTPSHQVTQMGQEVILRCVPISNHLYFYWYRQILGQKVEFLVSFYNNEISEKSEIFDDQFSVERPDGSNFTLKIRSTKLEDSAMYFCASSEAVSGGEQFFGPGTRLTVL.